Given below is one TCR beta chain in context. The antigen is unknown. These data come from a study of graft-versus-host responses after intestinal transplantation. Overall study: Anti-thymocyte globulin was used for induction in all recipients, who then took tacrolimus and steroids for approximately 3 years. Study-level results: The recipient marrow held GvH clones, and some of them showed up first in ileum or blood. Declines in HvG clones occurring early post-transplant were associated with peak circulating GvH clone levels.

Assay: immunoSEQ multiplex PCR; the TCRdb copy retains only in-frame clones and omits some. The table lists about 41,000 clones, approximately 96% of them singletons. Germline CDR1 SEHNR, CDR2 FQNEAQ (reference sequence). V was shortened by 5 bases and J by 2 bases, with 8 bases between the two germline ends. The CDR3 covers 13 residues. This receptor was taken from a human donor who was the organ donor for an intestinal transplant. Sequencing used unstimulated CD8+ T cells sorted from spleen or lymph node cells, obtained before transplant. The chain recombines TRBV7-9 with TRBJ2-3; no clear D gene. This chain's CDR3 is CASSLRPTDTQYF. The CDR3 bases are TGTGCCAGCAGCCTAAGACCCACAGATACGCAGTATTTT.